This TCR beta chain originates from a study of blood T cell repertoires in COVID-19. Here immunoSEQ multiplex PCR was the method, and the copy in TCRdb shows in-frame clones only, minus some. The table has roughly 120,000 clones, 85% seen once. The CDR3 is 17 residues long. With 0 bases clipped from V and 2 bases from J, the junction kept 7 bases outside the gene matches. CDR1 and CDR2 (germline): LGHNA, YSLEER. The clonotype comes from a human donor in a cohort sampled during active COVID-19. The sample taken for sequencing was peripheral blood. This sequence joins TRBV4-3 and TRBJ1-2; 9 nucleotides match TRBD1. The DNA of the CDR3 is TGCGCCAGCAGCCAAGACCTGACAGGGGGGCGGAACTATGGCTACACCTTC. It encodes CASSQDLTGGRNYGYTF.